The 10 T cell receptor beta chains below all came from one sample that was sequenced in a study of T cell repertoires in cytomegalovirus infection. TCRdb used MiXCR to reprocess the reads, holding one entry per CDR3 protein. This table holds roughly 230,000 distinct CDR3 sequences, about 23% found once. The sample taken for sequencing was CD8+ T cells from PBMCs. The source of these receptors is a human donor in good health (CMV status not recorded). Some clones in this sample may be carry-over from other donors' samples.

This clonotype has a handful of counts. The rearrangement joins TRBV28 to TRBJ2-7, with 9 bases matching TRBD1. Germline loops: CDR1 MDHEN, CDR2 SYDVKM. V shed 5 bases and J 5 bases; nucleotides not matched to a gene: 7. There are 14 residues in the CDR3. The CDR3 spells CASSTGQGIDEQYF. The CDR3 DNA is TGTGCCAGCAGTACCGGACAGGGGATCGACGAGCAGTACTTC.

This clonotype has a handful of counts. V and J are TRBV7-3 and TRBJ2-3; D not resolved. V was clipped by 5 bases and J by 2 bases, with 8 bases between them. This CDR3 spans 13 amino acids. The germline gives CDR1 SGHTA, CDR2 FQGTGA. The CDR3 sequence is CASSAYFTDTQYF. For the CDR3, the DNA is TGTGCCAGCAGCGCCTACTTCACAGATACGCAGTATTTT.

The V gene is TRBV2, the J gene TRBJ1-6; TRBD1 matches 8 bases. CDR1 and CDR2 from the germline V gene are SNHLY and FYNNEI. V lost 10 bases to trimming and J lost 9 bases; unmatched junction nucleotides: 8. This CDR3 has 13 residues. The CDR3: CATLDRAGSPLHF. The CDR3 DNA follows: TGTGCCACCCTGGACAGGGCGGGTTCACCCCTCCACTTT.

This clonotype was counted at least ten times. In nucleotides, the CDR3 is TGTGCCAGCACTGACACAGATACGCAGTATTTT. Translation: CASTDTDTQYF. The chain has TRBV12-3 or TRBV12-4 and TRBJ2-3; D unclear. The CDR3 is 11 amino acids. V lost 7 bases to trimming and J lost 2 bases, with 4 bases between them.

The chain links TRBV20-1 to TRBJ2-3; D remains ambiguous. The germline gives CDR1 DFQATT, CDR2 SNEGSKA (reference sequence). V dropped 0 bases and J dropped 2 bases, with 12 bases sitting between them. CDR3 size: 15 residues. CDR3 in DNA: TGCAGTGCTAGAGATGGGCTTTCATTCACAGATACGCAGTATTTT. Translated: CSARDGLSFTDTQYF.

This clonotype was found many times. The chain is built from TRBV7-8 and TRBJ1-1; no clear D gene. The CDR3 extends over 15 amino acids. Germline-derived CDR1 and CDR2 are SGHVS and FQNEAQ. V lost 5 bases and J 0 bases, leaving 13 bases between the germline ends. CDR3 sequence reads: CASSPTGGMNTEAFF. In DNA form, the CDR3 reads TGTGCCAGCAGCCCCACCGGAGGCATGAACACTGAAGCTTTCTTT. Drawing the rest from reference TRBV7-8 and TRBJ1-1, the complete variable domain is GAGVSQSPRYKVAKRGQDVALRCDPISGHVSLFWYQQALGQGPEFLTYFQNEAQLDKSGLPSDRFFAERPEGSVSTLKIQRTQQEDSAVYLCASSPTGGMNTEAFFGQGTRLTVV.

This clonotype was seen a single time. The chain is built from TRBV20-1 and TRBJ2-7; no clear D. Germline lookup yields CDR1 DFQATT and CDR2 SNEGSKA (reference sequence). The CDR3 has 13 amino acids. Trimming cost V 1 base and J 4 bases, with 11 bases left between them. In nucleotides, the CDR3 is TGCAGTGCTAGAGCATTGGGGAATTACGAGCAGTACTTC. This encodes CSARALGNYEQYF.

The gene calls are TRBV12-3 or TRBV12-4 and TRBJ1-2, with D unresolved. The V end was cut by 2 bases, the J end by 5 bases, with 12 bases between. The CDR3 runs 14 residues. CDR3 region: CASSLQGSAYGYTF. Written as DNA, the CDR3 is TGTGCCAGCAGTTTACAAGGGTCGGCATATGGCTACACCTTC.

This clonotype was observed many times. This chain uses TRBV7-8 with TRBJ1-5; D may be TRBD1 (5 bases). V was shortened by 5 bases and J by 4 bases, with 15 bases between the two germline ends. The CDR3 covers 15 residues. CDR1 and CDR2 from the germline V gene are SGHVS and FQNEAQ. CDR3 region: CASSPIGTLNQPQHF. CDR3 DNA sequence: TGTGCCAGCAGCCCCATCGGGACGTTGAATCAGCCCCAGCATTTT.

The chain recombines TRBV30 with TRBJ2-3; 12 positions agree with TRBD2. V lost 2 bases and J lost 7; bases outside the gene matches: 10. The CDR3 covers 16 residues. Germline V lookup: CDR1 GTSNPN, CDR2 SVGIG (reference sequence). This CDR3 reads CAWSPMRLAGVNTQYF. For the CDR3, the DNA is TGTGCCTGGAGTCCGATGAGACTAGCGGGGGTGAATACGCAGTATTTT.